A single sample gave rise to the 13 T cell receptor beta chains below, sequenced in a study of blood T cell repertoires in COVID-19. Assay used: immunoSEQ multiplex PCR; TCRdb lists only in-frame clones, some missing. Counted here are about 170,000 clones, approximately 85% occurring once; the ten biggest clones make up 7.7%. Sequencing used peripheral blood. These receptors came from a man in his forties who had recovered from COVID-19.

The chain links TRBV6-5 to TRBJ2-5, with TRBD2 identical over 8 bases. Germline assignment: CDR1 MNHEY and CDR2 SVGAGI. The junction had 10 bases not matched to a gene; V was cut back by 5 bases and J by 5 bases. The CDR3 consists of 15 residues. The CDR3 DNA sequence: TGTGCCAGCAGTCCCGGTGGACTAGCTAGGGAGACCCAGTACTTC. The encoded protein is CASSPGGLARETQYF.

The chain has TRBV29-1 and TRBJ2-7; 10 nucleotides agree with TRBD1. CDR1 and CDR2 from the germline V gene are SQVTM and ANQGSEA. The CDR3 loop spans 13 amino acids. Trimming removed 7 bases from V and 7 bases from J; junction bases left unmatched: 10. The CDR3 nucleotides read TGCAGCGCTGCCGGGACAGGGGTTGGAGAGCAGTACTTC. The encoded protein is CSAAGTGVGEQYF.

This clone was seen only once. The chain joins TRBV7-9 to TRBJ2-3; 7 nucleotides agree with TRBD1. V gave up 5 bases and J gave up 1 base; unmatched junction bases: 9. Looked up from germline, CDR1 is SEHNR and CDR2 is FQNEAQ (reference sequence). The CDR3 has 16 residues. The CDR3 coding sequence is TGTGCCAGCAGCCTTGACAGGGTCGGAGGCACAGATACGCAGTATTTT. Protein: CASSLDRVGGTDTQYF.

The sample holds one count of this clone. The gene calls are TRBV19 and TRBJ1-3, with D possibly being TRBD1 (5 bases). The length of the CDR3 is 13 residues. Germline V gene data show CDR1 as LNHDA and CDR2 as SQIVND (reference sequence). V shed 5 bases and J shed 8 bases, with 13 bases lying between them. CDR3 nucleotide sequence: TGTGCCAGTAGTCCCCAGGGAGGGCACACCATATATTTT. The encoded protein is CASSPQGGHTIYF.

The chain uses TRBV27 and TRBJ2-7; D call uncertain. The CDR3 is 13 amino acids. CDR1 and CDR2 from the germline V gene are MNHEY and SMNVEV (reference sequence). The germline V and J ends were trimmed by 0 bases and 3 bases, with 6 bases remaining between them. The CDR3 nucleotides read TGTGCCAGCAGTTTATCGAATAGCTACGAGCAGTACTTC. It codes for CASSLSNSYEQYF.

This clone was found once. Other DNA sequences in this specimen translate into the identical CDR3. The genes are TRBV11-1 and TRBJ2-1; no firm D call. This CDR3 has 11 residues. The germline gives CDR1 SGHAT, CDR2 FQDESV (reference sequence). V lost 3 bases, J lost 6 bases, and 3 bases lay in between. CDR3 in amino acids: CASSFSNEQFF. The CDR3 DNA sequence: TGTGCCAGCAGCTTTAGCAATGAGCAGTTCTTC.

This clone was observed a single time. This chain links TRBV27 with TRBJ2-1; 7 bases agree with TRBD1. Trimming cost V 7 bases and J 12 bases; bases outside gene matches: 21. The CDR3 runs 16 residues. CDR1 MNHEY and CDR2 SMNVEV come from the germline V gene (reference sequence). CDR3 protein: CASTPTTGPGANLQFF. The CDR3 nucleotides read TGTGCCAGCACCCCGACGACAGGGCCCGGGGCCAACCTGCAGTTCTTC.

This clone turned up a few times. This chain links TRBV6-5 with TRBJ2-5; perhaps TRBD1 as D (6 bases). The V gene lost 6 bases and the J gene lost 6 bases, with 17 bases spanning the gap. Per germline, CDR1 MNHEY and CDR2 SVGAGI. The CDR3 totals 14 residues. CDR3: CASRLQGSQKTQYF. The CDR3 nucleotides are TGTGCCAGCAGACTACAGGGATCGCAAAAGACCCAGTACTTC.

This clone has a single count. The V gene is TRBV5-4, the J gene TRBJ1-1; 9 positions agree with TRBD1. Germline V gene sequence: CDR1 SGHNT, CDR2 YYREEE (reference sequence). The V segment lost 4 bases and the J segment 3 bases; nucleotides outside the gene matches: 4. This CDR3 has 14 amino acids. As DNA, the CDR3 is TGTGCCAGCAGCGGGGGACAGGGCGACACTGAAGCTTTCTTT. Protein sequence: CASSGGQGDTEAFF.

The chain carries TRBV15 and TRBJ1-2; tentatively, D is TRBD1 (5 bases). V dropped 9 bases and J dropped 3 bases, with 17 bases sitting between them. Germline CDR1 LNHNV, CDR2 YYDKDF (reference sequence). CDR3 length: 14 amino acids. CDR3 sequence (DNA): TGTGCCACTTCTGCAAGGGGAGGCGACTATGGCTACACCTTC. Translated, it gives CATSARGGDYGYTF.

The chain recombines TRBV7-2 with TRBJ2-5; 9 positions match TRBD1. V shed 4 bases, J shed 5 bases, and the junction held 8 bases outside the gene matches. The CDR3 spans 15 residues. Per germline, CDR1 SGHTA and CDR2 FQGNSA. The CDR3, as DNA: TGTGCCAGCAGCTCCTACAGGGGGCTAAGGGAGACCCAGTACTTC. Amino acids: CASSSYRGLRETQYF.

V and J are TRBV27 and TRBJ2-1; maybe TRBD2 (5 bases). Trimming removed 2 bases at V and 15 bases at J, with 20 bases between. The CDR3 has 14 amino acids. Germline V gene data show CDR1 as MNHEY and CDR2 as SMNVEV (reference sequence). The CDR3 nucleotides are TGTGCCAGCAGTTTAAGGGAGACCGGAGCCATATCGTTCTTC. Translated: CASSLRETGAISFF.

The chain uses TRBV29-1 and TRBJ2-6; D unresolved. Trimming took off 7 bases at V and 0 bases at J, with 7 bases between the two ends. The CDR3 spans 13 residues. Germline V lookup: CDR1 SQVTM, CDR2 ANQGSEA. The CDR3 DNA reads as TGCAGCGCTACAATCTCTGGGGCCAACGTCCTGACTTTC. Encoded protein: CSATISGANVLTF.